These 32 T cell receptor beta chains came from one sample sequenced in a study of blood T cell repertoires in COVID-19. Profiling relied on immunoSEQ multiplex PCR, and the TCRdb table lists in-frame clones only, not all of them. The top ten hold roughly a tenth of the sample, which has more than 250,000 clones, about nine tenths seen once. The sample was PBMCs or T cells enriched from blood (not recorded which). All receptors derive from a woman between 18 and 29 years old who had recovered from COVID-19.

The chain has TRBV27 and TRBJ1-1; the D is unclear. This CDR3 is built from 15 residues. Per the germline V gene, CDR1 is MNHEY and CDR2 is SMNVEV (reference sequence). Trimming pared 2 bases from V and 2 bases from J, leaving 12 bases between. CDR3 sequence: CASSLTRTGNTEAFF. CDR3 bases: TGTGCCAGCAGTTTAACTAGGACGGGCAACACTGAAGCTTTCTTT.

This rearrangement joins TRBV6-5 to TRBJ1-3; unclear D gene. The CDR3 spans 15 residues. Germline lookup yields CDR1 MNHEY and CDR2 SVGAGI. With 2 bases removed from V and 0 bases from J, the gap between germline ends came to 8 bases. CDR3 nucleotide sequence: TGTGCCAGCAGTTACGGGCAGCTCTCTGGAAACACCATATATTTT. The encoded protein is CASSYGQLSGNTIYF.

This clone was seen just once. The CDR3: CASSAGLAVQMHSYNEQFF. In DNA form, the CDR3 reads TGTGCCAGCAGCGCAGGACTAGCGGTGCAGATGCACTCCTACAATGAGCAGTTCTTC. The gene calls are TRBV9 and TRBJ2-1; 10 bases are shared with TRBD2. The CDR3 contains 19 residues. Losses at the gene ends were 3 bases for V and 0 bases for J; bases not matched to a gene: 12. In germline, CDR1 is SGDLS, CDR2 YYNGEE.

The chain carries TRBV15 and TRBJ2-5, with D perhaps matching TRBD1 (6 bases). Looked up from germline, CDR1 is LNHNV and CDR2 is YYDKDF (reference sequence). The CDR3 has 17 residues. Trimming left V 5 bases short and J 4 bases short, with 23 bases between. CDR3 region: CATSAGPRGEGGETQYF. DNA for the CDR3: TGTGCCACCAGCGCAGGCCCCAGGGGTGAAGGTGGAGAGACCCAGTACTTC.

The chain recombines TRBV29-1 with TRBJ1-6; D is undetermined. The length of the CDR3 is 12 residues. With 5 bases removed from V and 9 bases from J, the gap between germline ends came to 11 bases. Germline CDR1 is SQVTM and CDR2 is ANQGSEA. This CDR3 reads CSVHRETSPLHF. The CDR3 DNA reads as TGCAGCGTTCACCGGGAGACTTCACCCCTCCACTTT.

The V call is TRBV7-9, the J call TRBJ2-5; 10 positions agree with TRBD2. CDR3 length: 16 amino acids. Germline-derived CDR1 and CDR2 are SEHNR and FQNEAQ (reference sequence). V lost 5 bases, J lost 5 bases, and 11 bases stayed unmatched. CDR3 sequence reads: CASSPGLAANRETQYF. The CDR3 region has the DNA TGTGCCAGCAGCCCCGGACTAGCGGCCAACCGGGAGACCCAGTACTTC.

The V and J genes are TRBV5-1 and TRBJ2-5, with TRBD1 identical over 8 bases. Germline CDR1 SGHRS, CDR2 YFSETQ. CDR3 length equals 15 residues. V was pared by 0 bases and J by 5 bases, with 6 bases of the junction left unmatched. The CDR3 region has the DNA TGCGCCAGCAGCTTGGGGACAGGGATAAGGGAGACCCAGTACTTC. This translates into CASSLGTGIRETQYF. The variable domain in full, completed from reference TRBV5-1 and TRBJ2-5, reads KAGVTQTPRYLIKTRGQQVTLSCSPISGHRSVSWYQQTPGQGLQFLFEYFSETQRNKGNFPGRFSGRQFSNSRSEMNVSTLELGDSALYLCASSLGTGIRETQYFGPGTRLLVL.

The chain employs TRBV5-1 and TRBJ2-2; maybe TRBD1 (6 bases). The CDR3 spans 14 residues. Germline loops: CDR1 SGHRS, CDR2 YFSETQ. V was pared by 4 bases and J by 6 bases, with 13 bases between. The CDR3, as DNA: TGCGCCAGCAGCCTCGGGACACCGGCCGGGGAGCTGTTTTTT. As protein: CASSLGTPAGELFF.

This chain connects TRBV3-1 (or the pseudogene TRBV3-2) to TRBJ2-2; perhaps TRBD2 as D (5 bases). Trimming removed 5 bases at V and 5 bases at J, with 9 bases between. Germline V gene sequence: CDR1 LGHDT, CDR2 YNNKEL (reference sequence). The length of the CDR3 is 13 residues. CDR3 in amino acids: CASSLLGTGELFF. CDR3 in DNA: TGTGCCAGCAGCTTACTAGGGACCGGGGAGCTGTTTTTT.

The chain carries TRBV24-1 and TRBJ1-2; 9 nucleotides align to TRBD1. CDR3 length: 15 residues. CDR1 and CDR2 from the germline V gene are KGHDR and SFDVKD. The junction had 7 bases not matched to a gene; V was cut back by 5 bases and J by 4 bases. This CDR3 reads CATSGGTGLGYGYTF. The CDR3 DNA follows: TGTGCCACCAGTGGGGGGACAGGGCTCGGCTATGGCTACACCTTC.

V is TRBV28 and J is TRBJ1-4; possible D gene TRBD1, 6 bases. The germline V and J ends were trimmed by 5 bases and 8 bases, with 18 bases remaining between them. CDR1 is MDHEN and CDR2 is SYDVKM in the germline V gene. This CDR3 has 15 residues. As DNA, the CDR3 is TGTGCCAGCAGTGCCCTCCGGGGACATGGGGAAAAACTGTTTTTT. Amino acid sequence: CASSALRGHGEKLFF.

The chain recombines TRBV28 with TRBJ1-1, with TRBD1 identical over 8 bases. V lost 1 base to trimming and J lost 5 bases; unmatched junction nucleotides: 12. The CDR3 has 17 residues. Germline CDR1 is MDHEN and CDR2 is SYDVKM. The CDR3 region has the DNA TGTGCCAGCAGTTTATTCCCATCTCGGACAGGGAGGACTGAAGCTTTCTTT. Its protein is CASSLFPSRTGRTEAFF.

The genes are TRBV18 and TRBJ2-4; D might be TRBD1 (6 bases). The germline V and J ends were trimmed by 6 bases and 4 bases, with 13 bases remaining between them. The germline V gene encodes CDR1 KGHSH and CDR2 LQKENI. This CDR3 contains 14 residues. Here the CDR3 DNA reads TGTGCCAGCTCCCCAGGGGCAGTTAAAAACATTCAGTACTTC. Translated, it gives CASSPGAVKNIQYF.

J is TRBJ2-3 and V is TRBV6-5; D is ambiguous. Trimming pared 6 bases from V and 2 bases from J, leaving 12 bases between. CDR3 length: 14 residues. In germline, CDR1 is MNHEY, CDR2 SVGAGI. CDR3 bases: TGTGCCAGCAGCGAGACTGCCACCACAGATACGCAGTATTTT. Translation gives CASSETATTDTQYF.

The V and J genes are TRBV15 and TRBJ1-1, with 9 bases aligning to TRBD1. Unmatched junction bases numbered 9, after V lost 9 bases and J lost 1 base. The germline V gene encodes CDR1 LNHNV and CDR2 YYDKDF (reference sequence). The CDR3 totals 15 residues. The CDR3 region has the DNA TGTGCCACGGGACAGGGAGGAATCGGGAACACTGAAGCTTTCTTT. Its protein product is CATGQGGIGNTEAFF.

The CDR3, as DNA: TGTGCCAGCAGTTACGATTTTCGGGGAGGGTGGGGCTACACCTTC. It codes for CASSYDFRGGWGYTF. The chain joins TRBV6-5 to TRBJ1-2; D is uncertain. The germline gives CDR1 MNHEY, CDR2 SVGAGI. The CDR3 has 15 residues. V was cut by 2 bases and J by 8 bases, with 18 bases left in between.

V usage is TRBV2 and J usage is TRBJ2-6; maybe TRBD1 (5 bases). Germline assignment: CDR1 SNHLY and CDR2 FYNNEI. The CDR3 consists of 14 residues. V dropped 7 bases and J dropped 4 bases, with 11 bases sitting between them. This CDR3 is CASKAGSGANVLTF. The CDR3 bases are TGTGCCAGCAAAGCAGGGTCCGGGGCCAACGTCCTGACTTTC.

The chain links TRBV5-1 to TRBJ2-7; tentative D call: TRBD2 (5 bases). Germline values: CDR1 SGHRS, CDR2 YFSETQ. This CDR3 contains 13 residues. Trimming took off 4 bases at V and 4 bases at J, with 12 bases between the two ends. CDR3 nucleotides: TGCGCCAGCAGCCCCGAGGGAGCTTACGAGCAGTACTTC. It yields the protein CASSPEGAYEQYF.

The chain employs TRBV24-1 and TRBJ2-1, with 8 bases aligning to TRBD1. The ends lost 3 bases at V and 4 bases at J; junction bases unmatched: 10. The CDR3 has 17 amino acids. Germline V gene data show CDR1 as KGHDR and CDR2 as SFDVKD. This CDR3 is CATSDQRPGGGYNEQFF. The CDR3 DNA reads TGTGCCACCAGTGATCAGCGTCCAGGGGGCGGTTACAATGAGCAGTTCTTC.

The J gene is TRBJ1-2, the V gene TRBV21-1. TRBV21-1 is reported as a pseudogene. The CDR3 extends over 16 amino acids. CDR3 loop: CASSKARAGSYYGYTF. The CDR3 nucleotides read TGTGCCAGCAGCAAAGCAAGGGCGGGTAGCTACTATGGCTACACCTTC.

The CDR3 nucleotides read TGCGCCAGCAGCCAATTACAGATCGGAGGGTCACCCCTCCACTTT. This sequence encodes CASSQLQIGGSPLHF. This sequence joins TRBV4-1 and TRBJ1-6; D uncertain. Germline V lookup: CDR1 MGHRA, CDR2 YSYEKL. CDR3 length: 15 residues. Trimming shortened V by 2 bases and J by 10 bases, and 15 bases separated the two germline ends.

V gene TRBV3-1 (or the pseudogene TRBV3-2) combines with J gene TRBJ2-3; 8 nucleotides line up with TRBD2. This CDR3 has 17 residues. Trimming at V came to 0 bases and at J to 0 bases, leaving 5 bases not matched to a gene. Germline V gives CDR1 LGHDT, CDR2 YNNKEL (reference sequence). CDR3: CASSQEPGGRSTDTQYF. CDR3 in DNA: TGTGCCAGCAGCCAAGAACCGGGGGGGCGTAGCACAGATACGCAGTATTTT.

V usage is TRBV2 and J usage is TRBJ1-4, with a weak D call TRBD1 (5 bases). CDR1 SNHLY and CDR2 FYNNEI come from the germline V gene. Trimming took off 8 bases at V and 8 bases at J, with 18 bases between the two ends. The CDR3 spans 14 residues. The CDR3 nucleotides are TGTGCCAGCTTCCCTGGGGGGGGAGTGGAAAAACTGTTTTTT. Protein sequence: CASFPGGGVEKLFF.

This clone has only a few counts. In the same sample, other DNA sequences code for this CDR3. CDR3 residues: CASSQTGGYEQYF. CDR3 in DNA: TGCGCCAGCAGCCAGACAGGGGGCTACGAGCAGTACTTC. This chain links TRBV4-1 with TRBJ2-7; TRBD1 agrees at 9 bases. Germline trimming cut 3 bases from V and 3 bases from J; bases unmatched to any gene: 0. Looked up from germline, CDR1 is MGHRA and CDR2 is YSYEKL. The CDR3 contains 13 residues.

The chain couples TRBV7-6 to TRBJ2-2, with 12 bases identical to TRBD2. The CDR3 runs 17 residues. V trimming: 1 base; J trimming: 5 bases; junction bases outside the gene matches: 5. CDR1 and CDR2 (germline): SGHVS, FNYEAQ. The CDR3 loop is CASSLGGLAGGTGELFF. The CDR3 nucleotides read TGTGCCAGCAGCTTAGGTGGTCTAGCGGGAGGGACCGGGGAGCTGTTTTTT.

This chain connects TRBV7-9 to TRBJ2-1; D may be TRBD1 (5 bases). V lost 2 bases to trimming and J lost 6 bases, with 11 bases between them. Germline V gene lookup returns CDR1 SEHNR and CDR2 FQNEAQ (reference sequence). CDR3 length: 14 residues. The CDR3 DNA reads TGTGCCAGCAGCTTAATAGGGGTGGGCAATGAGCAGTTCTTC. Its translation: CASSLIGVGNEQFF.

CDR3: CSVPDRGSNTGELFF. CDR3 nucleotides: TGCAGCGTCCCCGACAGGGGGTCGAACACCGGGGAGCTGTTTTTT. The chain has TRBV29-1 and TRBJ2-2; 9 bases match TRBD1. V lost 6 bases, J lost 0 bases, and 5 bases stayed unmatched. CDR1 SQVTM and CDR2 ANQGSEA come from the germline V gene. CDR3 length equals 15 residues.

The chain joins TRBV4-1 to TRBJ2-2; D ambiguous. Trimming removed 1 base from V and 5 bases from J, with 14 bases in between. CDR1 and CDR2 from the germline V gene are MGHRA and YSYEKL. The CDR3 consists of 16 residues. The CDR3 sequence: CASSQVLLAVTGELFF. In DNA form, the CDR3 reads TGCGCCAGCAGCCAAGTTTTGTTGGCGGTAACCGGGGAGCTGTTTTTT.

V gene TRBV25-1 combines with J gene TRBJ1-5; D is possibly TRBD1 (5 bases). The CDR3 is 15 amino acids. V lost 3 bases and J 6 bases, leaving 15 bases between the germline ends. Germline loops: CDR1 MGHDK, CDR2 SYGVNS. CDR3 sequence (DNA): TGTGCCAGCAGTGACGGAGGGGCCTCTTCTCAGCCCCAGCATTTT. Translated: CASSDGGASSQPQHF.

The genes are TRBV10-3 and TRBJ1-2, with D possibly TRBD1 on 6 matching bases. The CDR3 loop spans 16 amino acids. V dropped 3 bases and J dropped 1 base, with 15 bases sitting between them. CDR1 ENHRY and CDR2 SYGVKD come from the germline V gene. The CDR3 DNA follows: TGTGCCATCAGTGATCTTACACAGGGTGGTAACTATGGCTACACCTTC. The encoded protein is CAISDLTQGGNYGYTF.

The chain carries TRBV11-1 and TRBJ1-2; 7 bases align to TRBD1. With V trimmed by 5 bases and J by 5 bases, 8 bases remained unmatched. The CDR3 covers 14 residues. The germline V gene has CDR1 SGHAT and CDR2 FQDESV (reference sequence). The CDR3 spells CASSPGTDNYGYTF. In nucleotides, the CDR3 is TGTGCCAGCAGCCCGGGGACAGACAATTATGGCTACACCTTC.

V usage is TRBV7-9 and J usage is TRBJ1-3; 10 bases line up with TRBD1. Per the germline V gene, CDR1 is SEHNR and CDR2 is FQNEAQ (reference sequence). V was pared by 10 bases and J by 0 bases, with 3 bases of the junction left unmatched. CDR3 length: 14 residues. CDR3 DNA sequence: TGTGCCATCAGACAGGGGGCCTCTGGAAACACCATATATTTT. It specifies CAIRQGASGNTIYF.